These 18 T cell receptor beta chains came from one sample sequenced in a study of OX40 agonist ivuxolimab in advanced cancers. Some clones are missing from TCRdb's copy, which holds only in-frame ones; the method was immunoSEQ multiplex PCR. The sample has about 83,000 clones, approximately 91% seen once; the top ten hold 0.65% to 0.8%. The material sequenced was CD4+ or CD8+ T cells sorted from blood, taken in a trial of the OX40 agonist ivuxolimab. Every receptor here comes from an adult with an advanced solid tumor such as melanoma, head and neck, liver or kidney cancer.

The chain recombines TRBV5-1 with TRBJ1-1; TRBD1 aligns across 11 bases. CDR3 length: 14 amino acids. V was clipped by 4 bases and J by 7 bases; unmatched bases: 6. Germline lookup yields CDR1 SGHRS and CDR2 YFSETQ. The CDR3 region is CASSLGQGAIEAFF. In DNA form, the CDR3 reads TGCGCCAGCAGCCTCGGACAGGGGGCAATTGAAGCTTTCTTT.

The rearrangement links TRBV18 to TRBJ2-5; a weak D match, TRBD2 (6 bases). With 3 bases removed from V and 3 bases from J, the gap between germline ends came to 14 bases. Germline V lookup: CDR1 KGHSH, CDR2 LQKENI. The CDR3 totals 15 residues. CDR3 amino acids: CASSPPGGLKETQYF. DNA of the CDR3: TGTGCCAGCTCACCCCCCGGGGGTTTGAAAGAGACCCAGTACTTC.

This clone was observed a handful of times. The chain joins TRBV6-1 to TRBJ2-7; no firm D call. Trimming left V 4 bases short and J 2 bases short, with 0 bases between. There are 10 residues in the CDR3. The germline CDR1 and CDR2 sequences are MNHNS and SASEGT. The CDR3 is CASSAYEQYF. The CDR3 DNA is TGTGCCAGCAGTGCCTACGAGCAGTACTTC.

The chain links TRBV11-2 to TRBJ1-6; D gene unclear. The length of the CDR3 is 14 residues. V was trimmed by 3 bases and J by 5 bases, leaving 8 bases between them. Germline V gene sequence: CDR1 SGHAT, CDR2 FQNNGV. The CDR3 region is CASSFSGDNSPLHF. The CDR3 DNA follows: TGTGCCAGCAGCTTTAGCGGGGATAATTCACCCCTCCACTTT.

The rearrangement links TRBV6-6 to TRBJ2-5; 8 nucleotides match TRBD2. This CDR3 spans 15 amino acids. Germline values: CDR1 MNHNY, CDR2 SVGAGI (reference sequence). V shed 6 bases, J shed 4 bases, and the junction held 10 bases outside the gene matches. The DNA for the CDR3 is TGTGCCAGCAGCTCTTGGGCGGGAGGTAGAGAGACCCAGTACTTC. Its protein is CASSSWAGGRETQYF.

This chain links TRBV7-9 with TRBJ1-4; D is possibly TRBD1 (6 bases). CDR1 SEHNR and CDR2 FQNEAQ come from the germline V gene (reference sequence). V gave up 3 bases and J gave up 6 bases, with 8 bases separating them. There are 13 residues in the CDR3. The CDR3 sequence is CASSLNRDEKLFF. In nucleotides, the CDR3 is TGTGCCAGCAGCTTGAACAGGGATGAAAAACTGTTTTTT.

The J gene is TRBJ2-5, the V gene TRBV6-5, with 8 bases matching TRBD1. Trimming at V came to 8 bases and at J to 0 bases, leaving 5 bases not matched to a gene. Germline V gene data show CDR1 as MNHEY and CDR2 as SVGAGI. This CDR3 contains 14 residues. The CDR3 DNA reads TGTGCCAGCCGGGACAGGCAGTACCAAGAGACCCAGTACTTC. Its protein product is CASRDRQYQETQYF.

The CDR3 is CAISESPGTGVNEQFF. CDR3 DNA sequence: TGTGCCATCAGTGAGTCTCCCGGGACAGGGGTGAATGAGCAGTTCTTC. V usage is TRBV10-3 and J usage is TRBJ2-1, with TRBD1 identical over 10 bases. Trimming at V came to 0 bases and at J to 7 bases, leaving 6 bases not matched to a gene. This CDR3 contains 16 residues. CDR1 and CDR2 (germline): ENHRY, SYGVKD.

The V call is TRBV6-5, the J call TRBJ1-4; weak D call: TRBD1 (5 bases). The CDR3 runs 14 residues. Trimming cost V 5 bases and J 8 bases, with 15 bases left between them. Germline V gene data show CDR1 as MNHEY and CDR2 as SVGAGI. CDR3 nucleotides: TGTGCCAGCAGTAACTTACGAGAGGGGGAAAAACTGTTTTTT. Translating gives CASSNLREGEKLFF.

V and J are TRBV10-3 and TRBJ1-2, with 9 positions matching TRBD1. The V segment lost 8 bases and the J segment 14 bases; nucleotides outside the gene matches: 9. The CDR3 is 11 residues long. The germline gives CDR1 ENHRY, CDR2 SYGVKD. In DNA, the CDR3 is TGTGCCATCCGGGACAGGGAGCATCAAACCTTC. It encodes CAIRDREHQTF.

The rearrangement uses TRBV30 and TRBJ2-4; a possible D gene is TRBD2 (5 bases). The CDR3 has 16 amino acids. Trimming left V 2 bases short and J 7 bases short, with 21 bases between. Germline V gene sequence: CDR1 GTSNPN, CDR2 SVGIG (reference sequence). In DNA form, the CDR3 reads TGTGCCTGGAGTAGACCCGGCGGAGGTTTAAGGAACATTCAGTACTTC. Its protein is CAWSRPGGGLRNIQYF.

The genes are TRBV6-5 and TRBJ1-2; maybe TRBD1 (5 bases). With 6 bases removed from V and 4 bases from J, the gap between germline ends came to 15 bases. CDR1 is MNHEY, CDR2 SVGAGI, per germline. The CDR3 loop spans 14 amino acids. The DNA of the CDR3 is TGTGCCAGCAGGGGGAGACAGCACCTCTATGGCTACACCTTC. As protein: CASRGRQHLYGYTF.

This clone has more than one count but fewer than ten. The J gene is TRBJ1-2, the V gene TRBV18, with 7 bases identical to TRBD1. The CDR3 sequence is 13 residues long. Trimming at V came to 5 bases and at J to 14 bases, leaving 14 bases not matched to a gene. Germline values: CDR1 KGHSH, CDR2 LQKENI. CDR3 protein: CASSLRDSDPTTF. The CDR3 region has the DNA TGTGCCAGCTCATTGCGGGACAGCGATCCCACGACCTTC. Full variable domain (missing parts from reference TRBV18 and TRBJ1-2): NAGVMQNPRHLVRRRGQEARLRCSPMKGHSHVYWYRQLPEEGLKFMVYLQKENIIDESGMPKERFSAEFPKEGPSILRIQQVVRGDSAAYFCASSLRDSDPTTFGSGTRLTVV.

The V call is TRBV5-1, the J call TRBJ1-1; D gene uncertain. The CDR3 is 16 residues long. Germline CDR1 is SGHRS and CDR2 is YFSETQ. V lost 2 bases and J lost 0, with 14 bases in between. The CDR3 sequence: CASSLLAASMNTEAFF. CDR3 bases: TGCGCCAGCAGCTTATTAGCAGCCTCTATGAACACTGAAGCTTTCTTT.

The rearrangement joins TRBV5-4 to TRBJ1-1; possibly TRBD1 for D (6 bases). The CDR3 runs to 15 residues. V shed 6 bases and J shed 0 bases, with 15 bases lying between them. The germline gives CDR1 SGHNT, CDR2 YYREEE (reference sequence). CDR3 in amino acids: CASTFGGQMNTEAFF. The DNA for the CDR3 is TGTGCCAGCACCTTTGGGGGCCAAATGAACACTGAAGCTTTCTTT.

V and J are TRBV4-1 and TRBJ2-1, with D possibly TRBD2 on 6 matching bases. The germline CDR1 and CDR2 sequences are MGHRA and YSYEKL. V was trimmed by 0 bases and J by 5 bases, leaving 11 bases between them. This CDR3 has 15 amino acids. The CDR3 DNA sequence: TGCGCCAGCAGCCAAGAATTAACTAGCCACAATGAGCAGTTCTTC. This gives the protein CASSQELTSHNEQFF.

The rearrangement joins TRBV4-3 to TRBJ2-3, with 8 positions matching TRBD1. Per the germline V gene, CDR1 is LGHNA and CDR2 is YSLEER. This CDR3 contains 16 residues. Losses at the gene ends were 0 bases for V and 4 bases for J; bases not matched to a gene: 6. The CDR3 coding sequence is TGCGCCAGCAGCCAAGATGCAGGGGGCCGGGCAGATACGCAGTATTTT. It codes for CASSQDAGGRADTQYF.

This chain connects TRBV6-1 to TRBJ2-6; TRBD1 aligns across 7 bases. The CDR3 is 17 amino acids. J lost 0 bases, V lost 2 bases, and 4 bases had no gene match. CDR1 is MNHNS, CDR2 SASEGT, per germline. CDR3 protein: CASSEQSGGSGANVLTF. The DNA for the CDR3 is TGTGCCAGCAGTGAACAATCAGGGGGCTCTGGGGCCAACGTCCTGACTTTC.